The 26 T cell receptor beta chains below come from one sample, sequenced in a study of graft-versus-host responses after intestinal transplantation. The antigens of these receptors remain unknown. Here immunoSEQ multiplex PCR was the method, and the copy in TCRdb shows in-frame clones only, minus some. The sample yields about 90,000 clones, approximately 92% seen once. This sample comprised unstimulated CD4+ T cells sorted from spleen or lymph node cells, obtained before intestinal transplant. Receptor source: a human donor who received an intestinal transplant.

The chain combines TRBV6-6 with TRBJ1-2; D is undetermined. The V gene lost 7 bases and the J gene lost 4 bases, with 13 bases spanning the gap. The CDR3 sequence is 13 residues long. The germline V gene encodes CDR1 MNHNY and CDR2 SVGAGI (reference sequence). In DNA form, the CDR3 reads TGTGCCAGCAACAGCTTAACCCTCTATGGCTACACCTTC. Translation gives CASNSLTLYGYTF.

CDR3 coding DNA: TGTGCCAGCAGCTTCGGAGGACTAGCGGGACGAATGAATGAGCAGTTCTTC. It yields the protein CASSFGGLAGRMNEQFF. The V and J genes are TRBV7-2 and TRBJ2-1; TRBD2 aligns across 12 bases. CDR1 is SGHTA, CDR2 FQGNSA, per germline. Losses at the gene ends were 3 bases for V and 7 bases for J; bases not matched to a gene: 10. The CDR3 length is 17 residues.

The rearrangement links TRBV12-5 to TRBJ2-7, with TRBD1 identical over 9 bases. CDR1 and CDR2 from the germline V gene are LGHNT and FRNRAP. Germline trimming cut 5 bases from V and 5 bases from J; bases unmatched to any gene: 4. The CDR3 sequence is 13 residues long. The CDR3 loop is CASGPGTGHEQYF. DNA for the CDR3: TGTGCTAGTGGTCCTGGGACAGGGCACGAGCAGTACTTC.

The chain employs TRBV14 and TRBJ2-2; D ambiguous. Per germline, CDR1 SGHDN and CDR2 FVKESK. V dropped 2 bases and J dropped 3 bases, with 10 bases sitting between them. The CDR3 runs to 15 residues. The CDR3 DNA reads as TGTGCCAGCAGCCAACTGCGGATTTACACCGGGGAGCTGTTTTTT. Its translation is CASSQLRIYTGELFF.

The chain carries TRBV28 and TRBJ2-7; TRBD2 agrees at 9 bases. J was trimmed by 9 bases and V by 6 bases; bases with no gene match: 18. Germline V gene data show CDR1 as MDHEN and CDR2 as SYDVKM. This CDR3 is built from 16 residues. CDR3 loop: CASSPWGVAGEIVQYF. The CDR3 DNA follows: TGTGCCAGCAGCCCCTGGGGGGTAGCGGGAGAGATTGTGCAGTACTTC.

The CDR3 DNA reads TGTGCCAGCGCTCTTACGACGACAGCCCTTTTCTCCTACGAGCAGTACTTC. This translates into CASALTTTALFSYEQYF. The J gene is TRBJ2-7, the V gene TRBV7-9, with a weak D call TRBD1 (5 bases). Between the trimmed V and J ends, which lost 8 bases and 0 bases, there was a span of 23 bases. Germline values: CDR1 SEHNR, CDR2 FQNEAQ (reference sequence). The CDR3 covers 17 residues. The whole variable domain, remainder taken from reference TRBV7-9 and TRBJ2-7, is DTGVSQNPRHKITKRGQNVTFRCDPISEHNRLYWYRQTLGQGPEFLTYFQNEAQLEKSRLLSDRFSAERPKGSFSTLEIQRTEQGDSAMYLCASALTTTALFSYEQYFGPGTRLTVT.

V is TRBV6-5 and J is TRBJ2-7; 8 bases map to TRBD1. This CDR3 has 13 residues. CDR1 is MNHEY and CDR2 is SVGAGI in the germline V gene. Trimming removed 5 bases from V and 3 bases from J; junction bases left unmatched: 3. The CDR3 bases are TGTGCCAGCAGTCGAGGACAGGGCTACGAGCAGTACTTC. Its protein product is CASSRGQGYEQYF.

J is TRBJ2-5 and V is TRBV11-2, with TRBD2 matching 8 bases. Trimming cost V 8 bases and J 2 bases; bases outside gene matches: 4. The germline CDR1 and CDR2 sequences are SGHAT and FQNNGV. This CDR3 has 13 amino acids. Here the CDR3 reads CASAAGGQETQYF. The CDR3 DNA reads as TGTGCCAGCGCCGCGGGGGGTCAAGAGACCCAGTACTTC.

The DNA of the CDR3 is TGTGCCACAAACATAGCGGGACGCACAGATACGCAGTATTTT. Residues: CATNIAGRTDTQYF. The chain couples TRBV28 to TRBJ2-3; 8 bases match TRBD2. The germline CDR1 and CDR2 sequences are MDHEN and SYDVKM. J was trimmed by 1 base and V by 10 bases; bases with no gene match: 7. There are 14 residues in the CDR3.

The rearrangement joins TRBV6-5 to TRBJ1-5; 7 nucleotides match TRBD1. This CDR3 contains 13 residues. After removal of 5 bases from V and 6 bases from J, the junction contained 4 bases not matched to a gene. The germline gives CDR1 MNHEY, CDR2 SVGAGI. The CDR3 region has the DNA TGTGCCAGCAGTACAGGGGTGGTTCAGCCCCAGCATTTT. It encodes CASSTGVVQPQHF.

The gene calls are TRBV30 and TRBJ2-3; either TRBD1 or TRBD2 may supply D (6 bases each). The CDR3 sequence is 15 residues long. V dropped 5 bases and J dropped 0 bases, with 15 bases sitting between them. Germline V gene lookup returns CDR1 GTSNPN and CDR2 SVGIG (reference sequence). CDR3 DNA: TGTGCCTGGCGGAGGGGGTTGAGAAGCACAGATACGCAGTATTTT. This sequence encodes CAWRRGLRSTDTQYF.

This clone showed up just once. V is TRBV5-4 and J is TRBJ2-1; D tentatively reads TRBD1 or TRBD2 (6 bases each). The V and J ends lost 0 bases and 2 bases respectively, with 9 bases between them. The CDR3 loop spans 15 amino acids. Germline V lookup: CDR1 SGHNT, CDR2 YYREEE (reference sequence). DNA of the CDR3: TGTGCCAGCAGCTTGGGGGGGGCTACCTACAATGAGCAGTTCTTC. Its protein is CASSLGGATYNEQFF.

This chain uses TRBV30 with TRBJ1-1, with 7 nucleotides matching TRBD1. The CDR3 totals 12 residues. The germline gives CDR1 GTSNPN, CDR2 SVGIG (reference sequence). The V segment lost 8 bases and the J segment 2 bases; nucleotides outside the gene matches: 5. CDR3 residues: CARDRVNTEAFF. In DNA, the CDR3 is TGTGCCCGAGACAGGGTTAACACTGAAGCTTTCTTT.

V is TRBV9 and J is TRBJ2-4; 8 bases are a match to TRBD1. The CDR3 runs to 15 residues. V lost 0 bases, J lost 1 base, and 0 bases stayed unmatched. Germline loops: CDR1 SGDLS, CDR2 YYNGEE. This CDR3 reads CASSVGDRAKNIQYF. CDR3 in DNA: TGTGCCAGCAGCGTAGGGGACAGGGCCAAAAACATTCAGTACTTC.

CDR3 region: CASSYGTHYNEQFF. The CDR3 region has the DNA TGCGCCAGCAGCTACGGGACTCATTACAATGAGCAGTTCTTC. The chain recombines TRBV5-1 with TRBJ2-1, with D possibly TRBD2 on 6 matching bases. V was trimmed by 3 bases and J by 4 bases, leaving 11 bases between them. Germline CDR1 is SGHRS and CDR2 is YFSETQ. There are 14 residues in the CDR3. Drawing the rest from reference TRBV5-1 and TRBJ2-1, the complete variable domain is KAGVTQTPRYLIKTRGQQVTLSCSPISGHRSVSWYQQTPGQGLQFLFEYFSETQRNKGNFPGRFSGRQFSNSRSEMNVSTLELGDSALYLCASSYGTHYNEQFFGPGTRLTVL.

V usage is TRBV7-6 and J usage is TRBJ2-2; 10 nucleotides align to TRBD2. With V trimmed by 3 bases and J by 5 bases, 6 bases remained unmatched. CDR1 and CDR2 from the germline V gene are SGHVS and FNYEAQ. There are 16 residues in the CDR3. The CDR3 DNA sequence: TGTGCCAGCAGCTTGGGAGGACTAGCGGTTACCGGGGAGCTGTTTTTT. This gives the protein CASSLGGLAVTGELFF.

V is TRBV10-3 and J is TRBJ2-5; TRBD2 agrees at 10 bases. V dropped 0 bases and J dropped 7; count of bases not matched to a gene: 5. CDR1 ENHRY and CDR2 SYGVKD come from the germline V gene. CDR3 length: 15 residues. CDR3 loop: CAISESRLAGSTQYF. The CDR3 DNA reads as TGTGCCATCAGTGAGTCTCGACTAGCGGGCTCGACCCAGTACTTC.

The V call is TRBV6-1, the J call TRBJ2-2; D possibly corresponds to TRBD2 (6 bases). Germline CDR1 MNHNS, CDR2 SASEGT. The CDR3 covers 15 residues. V lost 3 bases, J lost 4 bases, and 12 bases lay in between. In DNA, the CDR3 is TGTGCCAGCAGTGAGCCGGGAGTCGGCACCGGGGAGCTGTTTTTT. Protein: CASSEPGVGTGELFF.

The chain has TRBV4-1 and TRBJ1-2; a possible D gene is TRBD1 (5 bases). V gave up 4 bases and J gave up 8 bases, with 26 bases separating them. CDR3 length equals 17 residues. CDR1 MGHRA and CDR2 YSYEKL come from the germline V gene. CDR3 coding DNA: TGCGCCAGCAGCCGCCCTTCACCGGGACGGACCGGGGAGGGCTACACCTTC. Its translation is CASSRPSPGRTGEGYTF.

This clone was seen just once. The genes are TRBV6-5 and TRBJ2-3; D is possibly TRBD1 or TRBD2 (5 bases each). V was shortened by 10 bases and J by 5 bases, with 16 bases between the two germline ends. Per the germline V gene, CDR1 is MNHEY and CDR2 is SVGAGI. This CDR3 comprises 13 residues. CDR3 nucleotides: TGTGCCACCGGATATGCTGGGGGAGATACGCAGTATTTT. Its translation: CATGYAGGDTQYF.

This sequence joins TRBV2 and TRBJ1-4, with D perhaps matching TRBD1 (5 bases). This CDR3 has 14 amino acids. V lost 8 bases to trimming and J lost 0 bases, with 10 bases between them. Per the germline V gene, CDR1 is SNHLY and CDR2 is FYNNEI. Here the CDR3 DNA reads TGTGCCAGCTTCCTGACAGCAACTAATGAAAAACTGTTTTTT. Translating gives CASFLTATNEKLFF.

This sequence joins TRBV6-4 and TRBJ2-7; D not resolved. The germline V and J ends were trimmed by 3 bases and 4 bases, with 16 bases remaining between them. The CDR3 spans 15 residues. The V gene's germline CDR1 is MRHNA and CDR2 SNTAGT. As DNA, the CDR3 is TGTGCCAGCAGTGAAAGACTCCTACTGAGTTACGAGCAGTACTTC. Protein: CASSERLLLSYEQYF.

The CDR3 region is CASSSNPGGATDTQYF. The CDR3 DNA sequence: TGTGCCAGCAGCTCTAATCCTGGGGGGGCCACAGATACGCAGTATTTT. This chain uses TRBV7-6 with TRBJ2-3; perhaps TRBD2 as D (7 bases). The CDR3 runs to 16 residues. Germline V gene data show CDR1 as SGHVS and CDR2 as FNYEAQ. With 4 bases removed from V and 2 bases from J, the gap between germline ends came to 16 bases.

The rearrangement links TRBV28 to TRBJ1-5; a possible D gene is TRBD1 (5 bases). V was shortened by 2 bases and J by 1 base, with 9 bases between the two germline ends. The CDR3 has 15 residues. Looked up from germline, CDR1 is MDHEN and CDR2 is SYDVKM. The CDR3 sequence: CASSLGGRSNQPQHF. The CDR3 DNA reads TGTGCCAGCAGTTTAGGGGGAAGAAGCAATCAGCCCCAGCATTTT.

The genes are TRBV7-9 and TRBJ2-3, with 13 bases matching TRBD2. Germline lookup yields CDR1 SEHNR and CDR2 FQNEAQ (reference sequence). Trimming cost V 3 bases and J 2 bases; bases outside gene matches: 5. CDR3 length: 17 residues. The CDR3 protein is CASSLGTSGENTDTQYF. The CDR3 DNA sequence: TGTGCCAGCAGCTTGGGGACTAGCGGGGAGAACACAGATACGCAGTATTTT.

The chain is built from TRBV5-8 and TRBJ2-5; D tentatively reads TRBD1 or TRBD2 (5 bases each). The V and J ends lost 4 bases and 7 bases respectively, with 20 bases between them. Germline CDR1 reads SGHTS; CDR2 reads YDEGEE. The CDR3 is 15 amino acids. In DNA, the CDR3 is TGTGCCAGCAGCGGAAGGCGACTGCAGGGACGGACCCAGTACTTC. Encoded protein: CASSGRRLQGRTQYF.